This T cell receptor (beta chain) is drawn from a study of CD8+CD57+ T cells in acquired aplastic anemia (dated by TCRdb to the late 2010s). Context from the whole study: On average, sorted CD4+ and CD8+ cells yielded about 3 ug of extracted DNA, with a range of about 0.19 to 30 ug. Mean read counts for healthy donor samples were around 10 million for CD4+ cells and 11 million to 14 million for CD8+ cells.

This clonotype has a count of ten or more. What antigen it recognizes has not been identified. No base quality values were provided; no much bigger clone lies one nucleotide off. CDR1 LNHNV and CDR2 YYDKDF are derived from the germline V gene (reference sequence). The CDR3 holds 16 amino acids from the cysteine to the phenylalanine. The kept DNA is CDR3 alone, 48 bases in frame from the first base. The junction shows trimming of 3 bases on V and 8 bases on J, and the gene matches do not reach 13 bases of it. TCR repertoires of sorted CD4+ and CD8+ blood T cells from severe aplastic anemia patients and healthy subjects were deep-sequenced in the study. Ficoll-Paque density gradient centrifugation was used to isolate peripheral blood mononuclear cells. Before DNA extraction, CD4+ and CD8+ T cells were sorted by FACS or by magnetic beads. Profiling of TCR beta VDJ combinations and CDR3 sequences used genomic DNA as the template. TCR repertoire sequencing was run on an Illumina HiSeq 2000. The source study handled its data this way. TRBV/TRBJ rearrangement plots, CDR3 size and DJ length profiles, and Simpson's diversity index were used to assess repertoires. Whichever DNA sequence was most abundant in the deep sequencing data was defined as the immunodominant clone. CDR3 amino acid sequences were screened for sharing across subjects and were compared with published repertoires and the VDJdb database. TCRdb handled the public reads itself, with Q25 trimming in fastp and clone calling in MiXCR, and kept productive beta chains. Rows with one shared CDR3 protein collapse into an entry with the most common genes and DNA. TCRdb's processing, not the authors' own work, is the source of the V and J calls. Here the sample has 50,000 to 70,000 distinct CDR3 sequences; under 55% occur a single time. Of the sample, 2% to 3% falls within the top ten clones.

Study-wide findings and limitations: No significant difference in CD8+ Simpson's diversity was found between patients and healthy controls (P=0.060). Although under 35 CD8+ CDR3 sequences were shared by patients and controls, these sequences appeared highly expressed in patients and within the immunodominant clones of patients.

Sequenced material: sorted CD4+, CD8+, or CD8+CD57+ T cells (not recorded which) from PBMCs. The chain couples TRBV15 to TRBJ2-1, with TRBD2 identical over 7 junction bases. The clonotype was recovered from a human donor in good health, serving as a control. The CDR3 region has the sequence CATSRGRGGSGYEQFF. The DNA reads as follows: TGTGCCACCAGCAGGGGGAGGGGCGGGAGTGGCTATGAGCAGTTCTTC.